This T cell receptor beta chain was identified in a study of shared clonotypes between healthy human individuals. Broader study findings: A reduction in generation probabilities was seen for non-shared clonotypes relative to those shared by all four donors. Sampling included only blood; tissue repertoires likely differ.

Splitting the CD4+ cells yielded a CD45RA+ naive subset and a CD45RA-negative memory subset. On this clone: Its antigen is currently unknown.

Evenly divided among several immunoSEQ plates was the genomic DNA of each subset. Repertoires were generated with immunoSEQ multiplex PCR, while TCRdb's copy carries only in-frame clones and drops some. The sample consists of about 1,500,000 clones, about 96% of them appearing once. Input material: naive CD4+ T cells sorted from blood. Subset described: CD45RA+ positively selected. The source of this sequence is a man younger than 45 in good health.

CDR3 in DNA: TGTGCCAGCAGCTTGACAGGGGGTTGGATGGATACGCAGTATTTT. It codes for CASSLTGGWMDTQYF. V and J are TRBV9 and TRBJ2-3; 9 nucleotides align to TRBD1. Looked up from germline, CDR1 is SGDLS and CDR2 is YYNGEE. The V segment lost 4 bases and the J segment 6 bases; nucleotides outside the gene matches: 9. The CDR3 sequence is 15 residues long.